This TCR beta chain was recovered during a study of T cell responses to AZD1222 COVID-19 vaccine (dated by TCRdb to the early 2020s). Context from the whole study: TCR sequencing was performed for 230 to 250 trial participants, of whom roughly 200 were given two doses of AZD1222 and around 25 were given two doses of MenACWY control vaccine. Enrollment into the trials was organized by age into subgroups of 18-55, 56-69 and 70-plus years, and those subgroups contained roughly 150, 30 and 60 TCR-sequenced participants, respectively.

The germline V gene gives CDR1 as MNHEY and CDR2 as SVGAGI. V and J are truncated by 2 bases and 7 bases respectively, leaving an intervening sequence of 14 bases. Measured from the cysteine to the phenylalanine, the CDR3 is 14 residues long. Here the CDR3 DNA is all that survives: 42 bases in frame from base 1. The intended sense of this specimen's time point label: about 28 days (+/-7) after the second vaccine dose. Because spike-specific TCR depth and breadth did not differ between the two schedules, AZD1222 recipients who got a second dose at roughly 4 weeks were pooled with those who got a second dose at roughly 12 weeks. Vaccinee samples came from UK trials COV001 and COV002, including a single-blind randomized controlled phase 2/3 trial of AZD1222 (ChAdOx1 nCoV-19) in healthy adults. Trial participant PBMC samples were collected at day 0 and day 28 after the second dose for TCRbeta chain sequencing.

This clone has just one count. Its binding antigen is unknown. One base away there is no much larger clone; base qualities are not given. The CDR3 regions of human TCRbeta chains were subjected to immunosequencing. As for how the authors treated the data: TCRs in the repertoires were compared against a reference library of SARS-CoV-2-specific TCRs that had been generated with the MIRA antigen-specificity platform. Breadth was defined as the fraction of unique TCRs that were SARS-CoV-2-associated, and depth was defined as the fraction of total T cells that were SARS-CoV-2-associated. Using the MIRA data, each spike-specific TCR was assigned both to the spike region to which the TCR was reactive and to a CD4 or CD8 class. Log10-transformed breadth and depth values were compared by one-way ANOVA with Sidak's multiple comparisons tests. The table comes from immuneACCESS by way of TCRdb, which keeps in-frame sequences with V and J called. Part of the clones is missing from these tables; in studies checked, under half for an unresolved V gene and the rest for unknown reasons. V and J calls and clone size follow that table, whereas D and trimming were derived from the DNA. The sample yields some 150,000 clones; 90% to 95% were counted once. Of the sample, approximately 1.6% is held by the ten largest clones.

Summary of the overall study and its limitations: Because no samples from the day 14 peak response were available, repertoires could be characterized only after the peak T cell response. Participants were mostly white British and included more females than males, and it was suggested by the authors that clonal diversity may have been underestimated. The 56-69-year group was small, and its depth increase did not reach significance, likely because of low power. Only six AZD1222 recipients were SARS-CoV-2 seropositive at baseline, limiting conclusions about previously exposed vaccinees. The whole spike protein was spanned by vaccine-associated CD4 TCRs, and dominant responses were seen in regions 160-218 and 743-854. Spike-specific TCR breadth and depth rose significantly after two AZD1222 doses compared with day 0 and with MenACWY recipients. Nearly half of unique spike-specific TCRs reportedly recognized epitopes outside regions mutated in the B.1.351 and B.1.1.7 variants.

The sequence was obtained from an adult who received the AZD1222 COVID-19 vaccine. The starting material was peripheral blood, obtained 28 days after the second AZD1222 dose. The chain links TRBV6-5 with TRBJ1-2; no confident D gene assignment can be made. The CDR3 amino acid sequence is: CASSYDGAISGYTF. The DNA is TGTGCCAGCAGTTACGACGGAGCGATCTCTGGCTACACCTTC.